One sample yielded the 14 T cell receptor beta chains listed below, sequenced in a study of T cell repertoires in cytomegalovirus infection. TCRdb itself ran the reads through MiXCR, one entry per CDR3 protein. The sample has about 530,000 distinct CDR3 sequences, roughly 29% seen once; the top ten hold approximately 13%. Material: PBMCs. Receptor source: a human donor in good health (CMV status not recorded). Some clones in this sample may be carry-over from other donors' samples.

The rearrangement uses TRBV20-1 and TRBJ2-3; D unresolved. V lost 3 bases, J lost 4 bases, and 14 bases lay in between. The CDR3 sequence is 14 residues long. Looked up from germline, CDR1 is DFQATT and CDR2 is SNEGSKA (reference sequence). In DNA, the CDR3 is TGCAGTGCTAGCATGGTCGTTTTCGCAGATACGCAGTATTTT. It encodes CSASMVVFADTQYF.

This clonotype was counted many times. The chain is built from TRBV11-2 and TRBJ2-5; tentatively, D is TRBD1 or TRBD2 (5 bases each). CDR1 SGHAT and CDR2 FQNNGV come from the germline V gene. V was pared by 1 base and J by 1 base, with 10 bases between. This CDR3 contains 15 residues. The CDR3 DNA sequence: TGTGCCAGCAGCTTAGCCCCGGGACCCCAAGAGACCCAGTACTTC. Encoded protein: CASSLAPGPQETQYF.

This clonotype appeared a few times. The rearrangement links TRBV7-9 to TRBJ2-7, with D unclear. The CDR3 extends over 13 amino acids. V dropped 6 bases and J dropped 0 bases, with 9 bases sitting between them. From germline, CDR1 is SEHNR and CDR2 FQNEAQ (reference sequence). The chain's CDR3 is CASSGGASYEQYF. In DNA form, the CDR3 reads TGTGCCAGCAGTGGCGGAGCCTCCTACGAGCAGTACTTC.

V and J are TRBV28 and TRBJ2-2; TRBD2 agrees at 9 bases. Germline CDR1 is MDHEN and CDR2 is SYDVKM. J gave up 8 bases and V 5 bases, and 6 bases lay outside the gene matches. The CDR3 covers 14 residues. The CDR3 sequence: CASSKGLAGGELFF. DNA of the CDR3: TGTGCCAGCAGTAAGGGGCTAGCGGGAGGGGAGCTGTTTTTT.

This clonotype was recorded many times. This rearrangement joins TRBV7-2 to TRBJ2-1; the match to TRBD2 covers 10 bases. V lost 4 bases and J lost 13; bases outside the gene matches: 4. The germline gives CDR1 SGHTA, CDR2 FQGNSA. This CDR3 is built from 12 residues. The CDR3 DNA is TGTGCCAGCAGCTCCCGGACTAGCGGTCAGTTCTTC. The encoded protein is CASSSRTSGQFF.

This clonotype was seen repeatedly, ten times or more. V usage is TRBV7-8 and J usage is TRBJ1-5; 8 positions match TRBD1. The germline V gene encodes CDR1 SGHVS and CDR2 FQNEAQ. Trimming took 2 bases from V and 6 from J; bases not matched to a gene: 6. The CDR3 has 15 amino acids. The CDR3 is CASSLIQGGGQPQHF. As DNA, the CDR3 is TGTGCCAGCAGCTTAATACAGGGGGGTGGTCAGCCCCAGCATTTT.

V is TRBV11-3 and J is TRBJ2-3, with 10 bases identical to TRBD2. In germline, CDR1 is SGHNT, CDR2 YENEEA. V lost 3 bases to trimming and J lost 2 bases; unmatched junction nucleotides: 11. The CDR3 covers 18 residues. CDR3 sequence reads: CASSFGFPLAGVTDTQYF. In nucleotides, the CDR3 is TGTGCCAGCAGCTTTGGATTCCCCCTAGCGGGAGTCACAGATACGCAGTATTTT.

A few counts support this clonotype. V usage is TRBV12-3 or TRBV12-4 and J usage is TRBJ2-2; D tentatively fits TRBD1 or TRBD2 (5 bases each). V was trimmed by 8 bases and J by 9 bases, leaving 13 bases between them. The CDR3 runs 12 residues. The CDR3 bases are TGTGCCAGCGGGACCCCGACCAGGGAGCTGTTTTTT. Protein product: CASGTPTRELFF.

CDR3 sequence reads: CAISETPQRTQNTEAFF. CDR3 coding DNA: TGTGCCATCAGTGAGACGCCACAGAGGACACAGAACACTGAAGCTTTCTTT. The rearrangement uses TRBV10-3 and TRBJ1-1; a weak D match, TRBD1 (5 bases). The V and J ends lost 2 bases and 1 base respectively, with 17 bases between them. The CDR3 covers 17 residues. Germline assignment: CDR1 ENHRY and CDR2 SYGVKD.

The J gene is TRBJ1-1, the V gene TRBV27; D perhaps matches TRBD1 (6 bases). Trimming removed 8 bases at V and 1 base at J, with 14 bases between. Germline CDR1 reads MNHEY; CDR2 reads SMNVEV (reference sequence). The CDR3 is made up of 14 amino acids. The CDR3 is CASRLGGPNTEAFF. In DNA form, the CDR3 reads TGTGCCAGCCGTCTGGGGGGGCCGAACACTGAAGCTTTCTTT.

The chain combines TRBV7-9 with TRBJ2-1; 12 bases are shared with TRBD2. The germline gives CDR1 SEHNR, CDR2 FQNEAQ (reference sequence). Trimming cost V 5 bases and J 5 bases; bases outside gene matches: 4. CDR3 length: 15 amino acids. The CDR3 DNA reads TGTGCCAGCAGCCGCCTAGCGGGAGGGGACAATGAGCAGTTCTTC. Amino acid sequence: CASSRLAGGDNEQFF.

This clonotype was counted many times. V is TRBV7-2 and J is TRBJ1-6; 9 bases agree with TRBD1. The CDR3 has 14 residues. CDR1 is SGHTA, CDR2 FQGNSA, per germline. With V trimmed by 6 bases and J by 9 bases, 6 bases remained unmatched. CDR3 nucleotides: TGTGCCAGCAGTTCGACAGGGGGTGGTTCACCCCTCCACTTT. Its protein product is CASSSTGGGSPLHF.

V and J are TRBV5-6 and TRBJ2-7; D is unclear. From germline, CDR1 is SGHDT and CDR2 YYEEEE. The CDR3 has 12 amino acids. With 2 bases removed from V and 3 bases from J, the gap between germline ends came to 6 bases. CDR3 DNA: TGTGCCAGCAGCTTCGAGCACTACGAGCAGTACTTC. It yields the protein CASSFEHYEQYF.

The J gene is TRBJ1-4, the V gene TRBV7-6; perhaps TRBD1 as D (6 bases). V was cut by 0 bases and J by 2 bases, with 10 bases left in between. The germline CDR1 and CDR2 sequences are SGHVS and FNYEAQ. The CDR3 has 16 amino acids. Here the CDR3 reads CASSLAGGSTNEKLFF. CDR3 DNA: TGTGCCAGCAGCTTAGCCGGGGGCAGCACTAATGAAAAACTGTTTTTT.